Listed below are T cell receptor beta chains from one sample, sequenced in a study of cytomegalovirus exposure and HLA in healthy donors. Repertoires were generated with immunoSEQ multiplex PCR, while TCRdb's copy carries only in-frame clones and drops some. The sample consists of some 110,000 clones, under 70% of them appearing once. The sequenced material came from PBMCs. These receptors were taken from a young man in good health and CMV-seropositive. Both conserved end residues are part of each CDR3. Each record gives: J gene, clone size, V gene, D gene, CDR3 DNA, CDR3 protein. D genes are given only for firm matches. Expanded clones are given a class, and other clones once, few, many or no size at all.

TRBJ1-2,NA,TRBV4-1,NA,TGCGCCAGCAGCCAAGATCTAGGAGGACGGAAGAACTATGGCTACACCTTC,CASSQDLGGRKNYGYTF
TRBJ1-3,NA,TRBV7-3,NA,TGTGCCAGCAGCGGAGGGGACACCATATATTTT,CASSGGDTIYF
TRBJ2-1,NA,TRBV4-3,TRBD2,TGCGCCAGCAGCCAAAGGACTAGCGGGAGGGCCGGTAGGTCCTACAATGAGCAGTTCTTC,CASSQRTSGRAGRSYNEQFF
TRBJ2-2,NA,TRBV6-5,NA,TGTGCCAGCAGTTACGGTAGCGGAGGTACCGGGGAGCTGTTTTTT,CASSYGSGGTGELFF
TRBJ1-6,NA,TRBV7-2,TRBD1,TGTGCCAGCAGCTTAGCAGGGGGCCACGCCAATTCACCCCTCCACTTT,CASSLAGGHANSPLHF
TRBJ2-3,few,TRBV7-9,TRBD2,TGTGCCAGCAGCCTCCCCTTGAGGACTAGCGGGATGAAAGATACGCAGTATTTT,CASSLPLRTSGMKDTQYF
TRBJ2-3,NA,TRBV27,NA,TGTGCCAGCAGTTTATCGCGGGGGCTGGGCACAGATACGCAGTATTTT,CASSLSRGLGTDTQYF
TRBJ1-2,NA,TRBV2,TRBD1,TGTGCCAGCAGTGAAGAGGGGACAGGGGGTCATGGCTACACCTTC,CASSEEGTGGHGYTF
TRBJ2-7,NA,TRBV6-1,NA,TGTGCCAGCAGTGACCCCCCACCGTTCAGCTACGAGCAGTACTTC,CASSDPPPFSYEQYF
TRBJ1-6,NA,TRBV7-9,NA,TGTGCCAGCAGCTTGGTACAGCCCCAGGTATCCCTCCACTTT,CASSLVQPQVSLHF
TRBJ2-3,few,TRBV6-1,NA,TGTGCCAGAAAGGGGGATACGCAGTATTTT,CARKGDTQYF
TRBJ1-5,NA,TRBV28,NA,TGTGCCAGCAGTTTACGGGCAGGGAACTACCAGCCCCAGCATTTT,CASSLRAGNYQPQHF
TRBJ2-5,NA,TRBV7-2,TRBD2,TGTGCCAGCAGCCCCTTGGGGGGGGAGAGGCAGACCCAGTACTTC,CASSPLGGERQTQYF
TRBJ2-3,NA,TRBV19,NA,TGTGCCAGTAGTATTACGGGGGGCACAGATACGCAGTATTTT,CASSITGGTDTQYF
TRBJ1-1,NA,TRBV5-4,TRBD1,TGTGCCAGCAGCTCCGGGACAGGGAGGACTGAAGCTTTCTTT,CASSSGTGRTEAFF
TRBJ1-1,few,TRBV11-2,NA,TGTGCCAGCAGCTCAACAGGATGGGGCAGGGTGGACACTGAAGCTTTCTTT,CASSSTGWGRVDTEAFF
TRBJ2-1,NA,TRBV5-1,NA,TGCGCCAGCAGCTTGGATTCAGGGGAGCAGTTCTTC,CASSLDSGEQFF
TRBJ1-1,NA,TRBV7-6,TRBD1,TGTGCCAGCAGCCCGGACAGGGGGCGGGGGCCAACTGAAGCTTTCTTT,CASSPDRGRGPTEAFF
TRBJ1-2,NA,TRBV6-1,NA,TGTGCCAGCAGCGAGACAGTCTATGGCTACACCTTC,CASSETVYGYTF
TRBJ2-3,NA,TRBV30,TRBD2,TGTGCCTGGAGTGTACGGACTAGCGGGAGAGAGAATACGCAGTATTTT,CAWSVRTSGRENTQYF
TRBJ1-5,NA,TRBV9,NA,TGTGCCAGCAGCGGGGCAGAGGGAGGTCAGCCCCAGCATTTT,CASSGAEGGQPQHF
TRBJ1-2,NA,TRBV7-9,TRBD1,TGTGCCAGCAGCAAATCCGGGACAGGAGTTATAAACTATGGCTACACCTTC,CASSKSGTGVINYGYTF
TRBJ2-1,once,TRBV7-6,TRBD2,TGTGCCAGCAGCTTAGCGGCTAGCGGGACCTACAATGAGCAGTTCTTC,CASSLAASGTYNEQFF
TRBJ2-7,NA,TRBV7-2,NA,TGTGCCAGCAGCTTACGGGACTTGAGTACCTACGAGCAGTACTTC,CASSLRDLSTYEQYF
TRBJ1-2,NA,TRBV19,NA,TGTGCCAGTAGATCCCAGGGGATGCGGTGGGGCTACACCTTC,CASRSQGMRWGYTF
TRBJ1-1,NA,TRBV2,NA,TGTGCCACAAGGGGCCCCTTCGACATCACTGAAGCTTTCTTT,CATRGPFDITEAFF
TRBJ1-2,NA,TRBV2,TRBD1,TGTGCCAGCAGTGCGGGGACAGGGGTGAATGGCTACACCTTC,CASSAGTGVNGYTF
TRBJ1-2,NA,TRBV27,NA,TGTGCCAGCAGTCCCCCCGGTGGCTATGGCTACACCTTC,CASSPPGGYGYTF
TRBJ2-3,few,TRBV27,NA,TGTGCCAGCGAACACACAGATACGCAGTATTTT,CASEHTDTQYF
TRBJ1-2,once,TRBV5-1,TRBD1,TGCGCCAGCAGCTTAGGGACAGATGGCTACACCTTC,CASSLGTDGYTF
TRBJ1-1,few,TRBV2,NA,TGTGCCAGCGCCTATCGGCGGTCGGAAGCTTTCTTT,CASAYRRSEAFF
TRBJ2-1,NA,TRBV5-1,TRBD2,TGCGCCAGCAGCTTGTCTAGCGGTTACAATGAGCAGTTCTTC,CASSLSSGYNEQFF
TRBJ1-2,NA,TRBV19,NA,TGTGCCAGTAGGCTCGACAGAGTGCGTGGCTACACCTTC,CASRLDRVRGYTF
TRBJ1-1,NA,TRBV11-2,TRBD1,TGTGCCAGCAGCTTAGGTCTAAGGGGGCTACGGAACACTGAAGCTTTCTTT,CASSLGLRGLRNTEAFF
TRBJ1-1,NA,TRBV27,NA,TGTGCCAGCAGTTTAGGGCAATCAACTGAAGCTTTCTTT,CASSLGQSTEAFF
TRBJ1-5,once,TRBV9,NA,TGTGCCAGCAGCGCCACAGGTACCCCTGGCAATCAGCCCCAGCATTTT,CASSATGTPGNQPQHF
TRBJ2-5,NA,TRBV5-1,NA,TGCGCCAGCAGCTCCTCCGGGAACCAAGAGACCCAGTACTTC,CASSSSGNQETQYF
TRBJ2-3,once,TRBV5-6,TRBD2,TGTGCCAGCACGCCGGGACTAGTCACAGATACGCAGTATTTT,CASTPGLVTDTQYF
TRBJ2-7,NA,TRBV30,NA,TGTGCCTGGAGTGTAGCATCGCATGAGCAGTACTTC,CAWSVASHEQYF